The 30 T cell receptor beta chains in this list originate from one sample, sequenced in a study of CD8+ T cells in alopecia areata. Cutaneous lymph node cells were pooled, and they were sorted using CD4, CD8alpha, NKG2D, NKG2ACE and other markers. Sequencing used cDNA as its template, made by extracting RNA and reverse transcribing it. Sequenced by immunoSEQ multiplex PCR; TCRdb stores in-frame clones only, minus some. The sample shows around 290,000 clones, none of them appearing just once. The sample taken for sequencing was CD4+ T cells sorted from a lymph node. These receptors all come from a C3H/HeJ mouse with alopecia areata. This mouse strain has H2-k as its MHC haplotype.

A few counts support this clone. The germline and genes are mouse ones. The CDR3 end lies 4 residues beyond the end of the read and is filled in from the germline J gene. The sample carries other DNA sequences with the same CDR3. V is TRBV1 and J is TRBJ2-2, with 7 bases fitting TRBD1. Germline CDR1 NSQYPW, CDR2 LRSPGD (reference sequence). This CDR3 contains 17 residues. V was clipped by 0 bases and J by 0 bases; unmatched bases: 4. The sequenced CDR3 bases are TGCACCTGCAGTGCAGACCCGGGGACAGCAAACACCGGG. Translating gives CTCSADPGTANTG. The entire CDR3 protein is CTCSADPGTANTGQLYF.

A word on this clone: Gene names follow the mouse nomenclature. The CDR3 goes on 4 residues after the read ends, and that part is filled in from the germline J gene. This chain links TRBV1 with TRBJ2-7; D may be TRBD1 (6 bases). Trimming left V 4 bases short and J 0 bases short, with 7 bases between. The CDR3 is 13 amino acids. The V gene's germline CDR1 is NSQYPW and CDR2 LRSPGD (reference sequence). CDR3 sequence: CTCSGDNSYEQYF. The DNA read from the CDR3 is TGCACCTGCAGTGGGGACAACTCCTAT.

This clone was seen more than once but under ten times. Gene names are mouse gene names. The CDR3 extends 3 residues past the end of the read, so its final part is completed from the germline J gene. Other DNA sequences from this sample encode an identical CDR3 as well. The chain joins TRBV19 to TRBJ1-6, with TRBD1 as a possible D gene (6 bases). TRBJ1-6 is labeled an ORF, and its function is uncertain. V gave up 2 bases and J gave up 5 bases, with 8 bases separating them. This CDR3 is built from 14 residues. Per germline, CDR1 FNHDT and CDR2 SITEND (reference sequence). The CDR3 bases that were read are TGTGCCAGCAGTATGACAGGAAATAATTCGCCC. This gives the protein CASSMTGNNSP. The complete CDR3 protein is CASSMTGNNSPLYF.

In regard to this clone: All gene names here are mouse names. The read stops 3 residues short of the end of the CDR3; the missing end is completed from the germline J gene. V is TRBV29 and J is TRBJ1-6, with a possible D match to TRBD1 (5 bases). TRBJ1-6 is flagged as an ORF with uncertain function. Germline values: CDR1 MSHET, CDR2 SYDVDS. The CDR3 contains 12 residues. With 5 bases removed from V and 11 bases from J, the gap between germline ends came to 10 bases. The sequenced CDR3 bases are TGTGCTAGCAGTCGAGGGGTTCCGCCC. It translates to CASSRGVPP. The full CDR3 protein reads CASSRGVPPLYF.

In the case of this clone: Gene names refer to mouse genes. Read sequence stops 4 residues before the CDR3 end, and the germline J gene provides the missing end. The V gene is TRBV17, the J gene TRBJ2-7, with 7 bases fitting TRBD1. CDR1 MNHDT and CDR2 YYDKIL come from the germline V gene. The CDR3 is made up of 14 amino acids. The CDR3 here is CASSREKGQYEQYF. CDR3 DNA, as far as it was read: TGTGCTAGCAGTAGAGAAAAGGGACAGTAT.

About this clone: The genes are named according to mouse. The observed sequence ends 4 residues before the CDR3 terminus, with the missing tail filled in from the germline J gene. The chain recombines TRBV3 with TRBJ2-3; 11 bases align to TRBD2. V lost 7 bases and J lost 3; bases outside the gene matches: 9. The CDR3 has 16 amino acids. Per germline, CDR1 SNHLY and CDR2 FYNGKV (reference sequence). CDR3 DNA, as far as it was read: TGTGCCAGCATCCTAACTGGGGGGGCGATCGCAGAA. Its translation: CASILTGGAIAE. The CDR3, in full, reads CASILTGGAIAETLYF. The variable domain in full, with the rest retrieved from reference TRBV3 and TRBJ2-3, is GPKVLQIPSHQIIDMGQMVTLNCDPVSNHLYFYWYKQILGQQMEFLVNFYNGKVMEKSKLFKDQFSVERPDGSYFTLKIQPTALEDSAVYFCASILTGGAIAETLYFGSGTRLTVL.

The sample holds a few counts of this clone. Gene labels here are mouse ones. The sequence runs out 4 residues before the end of the CDR3; the remainder is reconstructed from the germline J gene. The genes are TRBV13-1 and TRBJ2-3, with D maybe TRBD1 (6 bases). Germline V gene data show CDR1 as NSHNY and CDR2 as SYGAGN. Trimming left V 3 bases short and J 0 bases short, with 11 bases between. The CDR3 contains 15 residues. The chain's CDR3 is CASSAGTISAETLYF. The covered CDR3 bases are TGTGCCAGCAGTGCCGGGACAATTAGTGCAGAA.

This clone has just a few counts. The gene symbols are mouse symbols. This CDR3 is CAWSLAGQGYSDYTF. The DNA read from the CDR3 is TGTGCCTGGAGTCTAGCGGGACAGGGGTACTCC. The V call is TRBV31, the J call TRBJ1-2; 10 positions agree with TRBD1. The read gets to within 4 residues of the CDR3 end, and the germline J gene fills in the rest. From germline, CDR1 is GKSSPN and CDR2 SITVG. The CDR3 is 15 residues long. V dropped 0 bases and J dropped 3; count of bases not matched to a gene: 4.

For this clone: Gene labels here are mouse ones. The CDR3 end lies 4 residues beyond the end of the read and is filled in from the germline J gene. The chain joins TRBV5 to TRBJ2-3, with TRBD2 identical over 12 bases. Germline V gives CDR1 LGHNA, CDR2 YNLKQL (reference sequence). The V segment lost 0 bases and the J segment 1 base; nucleotides outside the gene matches: 5. The CDR3 runs 18 residues. CDR3 bases read: TGTGCCAGCAGCCAAGATGGGACTGGGGGGAAGGGTGCAGAA. Encoded protein: CASSQDGTGGKGAE. The full CDR3 reads CASSQDGTGGKGAETLYF.

This clone was recorded a few times. Mouse gene names apply. The same CDR3 also results from other DNA sequences found in this sample. The CDR3 bases that were read are TGTGCCAGCAGTATAGCACAGGGGAGGACA. Encoded protein: CASSIAQGRT. The CDR3 as a whole reads CASSIAQGRTEVFF. The rearrangement links TRBV19 to TRBJ1-1, with 7 bases matching TRBD1. The sequenced fragment ends 4 residues before the CDR3 boundary, so the rest is inferred from the germline J gene. This CDR3 has 14 residues. The germline CDR1 and CDR2 sequences are FNHDT and SITEND (reference sequence).

This clone was seen more than once but under ten times. Germline and genes: mouse. The read halts 3 residues ahead of the CDR3 end, with the missing end drawn from the germline J gene. J is TRBJ1-6 and V is TRBV1; TRBD1 is a possible D gene (5 bases). TRBJ1-6 counts as an open reading frame of uncertain function. The CDR3 runs to 13 residues. The germline V and J ends were trimmed by 5 bases and 9 bases, with 11 bases remaining between them. CDR1 NSQYPW and CDR2 LRSPGD come from the germline V gene (reference sequence). The CDR3 loop is CTCSPGNRSPLYF. The covered CDR3 bases are TGCACCTGCAGTCCAGGGAATCGTTCGCCC.

The table lists this clone with a few counts. Gene names are the mouse ones. Read sequence stops 4 residues before the CDR3 end, and the germline J gene provides the missing end. The chain has TRBV19 and TRBJ2-2; 8 bases line up with TRBD2. V trimming: 2 bases; J trimming: 2 bases; junction bases outside the gene matches: 5. The CDR3 extends over 16 amino acids. Germline CDR1 and CDR2: FNHDT and SITEND (reference sequence). Here the CDR3 reads CASSMRGGRNTGQLYF. The sequenced part of the CDR3 DNA is TGTGCCAGCAGTATGAGGGGGGGGCGCAACACCGGG.

The sample holds a few counts of this clone. The gene names given are mouse names. The read ends 4 residues shy of where the CDR3 ends; the end is completed using the germline J gene. The chain has TRBV12-1 and TRBJ2-5; 10 bases are shared with TRBD1. This CDR3 is 14 amino acids long. Germline CDR1 and CDR2: SGHSN and HYEKVE. After removal of 4 bases from V and 3 bases from J, the junction contained 3 bases not matched to a gene. The CDR3 sequence is CASSGQGFQDTQYF. The CDR3 DNA, read in part, is TGTGCCAGCTCGGGACAGGGGTTTCAAGAC.

Points on this clone: Genes and germline come from the mouse. The sequence runs out 4 residues before the end of the CDR3; the remainder is reconstructed from the germline J gene. The rearrangement joins TRBV13-1 to TRBJ2-3; D may be TRBD1 (6 bases). Germline-derived CDR1 and CDR2 are NSHNY and SYGAGN. This CDR3 has 12 residues. V lost 6 bases to trimming and J lost 4 bases, with 9 bases between them. CDR3 residues: CASKGTSETLYF. The CDR3 DNA, read in part, is TGTGCCAGCAAAGGGACATCAGAA.

In this sample, this clone turned up many times. The genes and germline here are from mouse. From the germline J gene comes the end of the CDR3, since the read stops 4 residues before it. At the DNA level, this CDR3 is encoded by other sequences in the same sample as well. V is TRBV31 and J is TRBJ2-2; D uncertain. The CDR3 runs to 14 residues. V lost 0 bases to trimming and J lost 0 bases, with 5 bases between them. Per the germline V gene, CDR1 is GKSSPN and CDR2 is SITVG. The CDR3 reads CAWSLQPNTGQLYF. The DNA read from the CDR3 is TGTGCCTGGAGTCTTCAGCCAAACACCGGG.

A note on this clone: Any gene name here is a mouse gene name. The read gets to within 4 residues of the CDR3 end, and the germline J gene fills in the rest. Other DNA variants within this sample encode the same CDR3. V gene TRBV13-1 combines with J gene TRBJ2-3, with 8 nucleotides matching TRBD1. Germline V CDR1 and CDR2: NSHNY, SYGAGN. Losses at the gene ends were 2 bases for V and 3 bases for J; bases not matched to a gene: 2. The CDR3 runs to 14 residues. CDR3 DNA (partial): TGTGCCAGCAGTGAGAGACAGGGGGCAGAA. Residues: CASSERQGAE. The complete CDR3 protein is CASSERQGAETLYF.

This clone was observed a few times. Gene names and germline refer to mouse. The read finishes 4 residues shy of the CDR3 end, and the germline J gene is used to complete it. The gene calls are TRBV5 and TRBJ2-5; 7 nucleotides agree with TRBD1. Germline V gene sequence: CDR1 LGHNA, CDR2 YNLKQL (reference sequence). V trimming: 0 bases; J trimming: 0 bases; junction bases outside the gene matches: 3. There are 16 residues in the CDR3. This chain's CDR3 is CASSQEGQLNQDTQYF. CDR3 DNA, as far as it was read: TGTGCCAGCAGCCAAGAGGGACAGCTTAACCAAGAC.

About this clone itself: Germline and genes here are mouse. The missing CDR3 end, 4 residues past where the read stops, is filled in from the germline J gene. This chain uses TRBV13-2 with TRBJ1-5; no firm D call. The CDR3 sequence is 11 residues long. CDR1 and CDR2 from the germline V gene are NNHNN and SYGAGS (reference sequence). The DNA read from the CDR3 is TGTGCCAGCGGTGATTGGGGA. Translating gives CASGDWG. The whole CDR3 protein is CASGDWGAPLF.

This clone was counted between two and nine times. Each gene name is a mouse one. The read comes to an end 4 residues before the CDR3 does, leaving the germline J gene to fill in the end. The rearrangement uses TRBV13-3 and TRBJ2-7; 11 positions match TRBD1. Germline V gene sequence: CDR1 NNHDY, CDR2 SYVADS. The length of the CDR3 is 13 residues. CDR3 residues: CASNRDRGYEQYF. The sequenced CDR3 bases are TGTGCCAGCAACCGGGACAGGGGGTAT.

This clone has just a few counts. Gene and germline names: mouse. The CDR3 is cut off 4 residues early in the read; its end comes from the germline J gene. V is TRBV31 and J is TRBJ1-2; TRBD1 agrees at 9 bases. This CDR3 contains 13 residues. The ends lost 4 bases at V and 2 bases at J; junction bases unmatched: 2. Germline assignment: CDR1 GKSSPN and CDR2 SITVG. The sequenced part of the CDR3 DNA is TGTGCCTGGATGGGGACAGGGAACTCC. Translation: CAWMGTGNS. Given in full, the CDR3 is CAWMGTGNSDYTF.

Regarding this clone: Mouse names are used for the genes. The CDR3 extends 4 residues past the end of the read, so its final part is completed from the germline J gene. This chain uses TRBV13-1 with TRBJ2-4, with 11 bases aligning to TRBD2. The CDR3 is made up of 14 amino acids. Per germline, CDR1 NSHNY and CDR2 SYGAGN. CDR3 DNA (partial): TGTGCCAGCAGCCCCGGGACTGGGGGAAAC. Translated: CASSPGTGGN. The entire CDR3 reads CASSPGTGGNTLYF.

This clone was seen only a few times. Gene names and germline match the mouse. The CDR3 extends 4 residues past the end of the read, so its final part is completed from the germline J gene. The sample has other DNA sequences that encode this CDR3 too. J is TRBJ2-5 and V is TRBV13-2; a weak D match, TRBD2 (6 bases). V lost 0 bases and J 3 bases, leaving 8 bases between the germline ends. Germline-derived CDR1 and CDR2 are NNHNN and SYGAGS (reference sequence). The length of the CDR3 is 14 residues. Incomplete CDR3 DNA: TGTGCCAGCGGTGATGCGCTGGGGCAAGAC. Protein sequence: CASGDALGQD. The whole CDR3 reads CASGDALGQDTQYF.

Note on this clone: Gene names are mouse gene names. The read finishes 4 residues shy of the CDR3 end, and the germline J gene is used to complete it. Other DNA sequences in this specimen translate into the identical CDR3. The V gene is TRBV19, the J gene TRBJ2-2; 9 positions match TRBD1. Per the germline V gene, CDR1 is FNHDT and CDR2 is SITEND (reference sequence). The V segment lost 3 bases and the J segment 2 bases; nucleotides outside the gene matches: 2. CDR3 length equals 15 residues. CDR3 DNA (partial): TGTGCCAGCAGTAGACAGGGGGGCAACACCGGG. Its translation: CASSRQGGNTG. The full CDR3 protein is CASSRQGGNTGQLYF.

Worth noting for this clone: Gene names are mouse gene names. The read is 4 residues too short to cover the CDR3 end, so that end is filled in from the germline J gene. V gene TRBV19 combines with J gene TRBJ2-1, with D perhaps matching TRBD1 (7 bases). Trimming removed 5 bases from V and 6 bases from J, with 9 bases in between. The CDR3 sequence is 12 residues long. Per the germline V gene, CDR1 is FNHDT and CDR2 is SITEND (reference sequence). CDR3 in amino acids: CASRRGLAEQFF. CDR3 bases read: TGTGCCAGCAGGAGGGGGCTTGCT. Full variable domain (remainder filled in from reference TRBV19 and TRBJ2-1): GGIITQTPKFLIGQEGQKLTLKCQQNFNHDTMYWYRQDSGKGLRLIYYSITENDLQKGDLSEGYDASREKKSSFSLTVTSAQKNEMAVFLCASRRGLAEQFFGPGTRLTVL.

Regarding this clone: Germline and genes: mouse. The read halts 4 residues ahead of the CDR3 end, with the missing end drawn from the germline J gene. The chain has TRBV19 and TRBJ2-4; TRBD1 matches 10 bases. CDR3 size: 18 residues. Looked up from germline, CDR1 is FNHDT and CDR2 is SITEND (reference sequence). V shed 5 bases, J shed 0 bases, and the junction held 12 bases outside the gene matches. The CDR3 is CASSPLPGQGTSQNTLYF. The DNA read from the CDR3 is TGTGCCAGCAGCCCCCTTCCGGGACAGGGGACTAGTCAAAAC.

A few counts support this clone. Genes and germline are mouse. The read terminates 3 residues ahead of where the CDR3 ends, so the germline J gene completes it. The chain recombines TRBV13-2 with TRBJ1-6, with a tentative D call TRBD1 (6 bases). TRBJ1-6 is an ORF, with its function uncertain. Germline V CDR1 and CDR2: NNHNN, SYGAGS (reference sequence). This CDR3 contains 14 residues. V lost 3 bases to trimming and J lost 4 bases, with 8 bases between them. The sequenced part of the CDR3 DNA is TGTGCCAGCGGTGTGGGACAATATAATTCGCCC. Amino acids: CASGVGQYNSP. The whole CDR3 region reads CASGVGQYNSPLYF.

Comment on this clone: The genes and germline here are from mouse. The CDR3 goes on 4 residues after the read ends, and that part is filled in from the germline J gene. This same CDR3 is encoded by further DNA sequences in the sample. This sequence joins TRBV13-1 and TRBJ1-1; the D gene is possibly TRBD1 (6 bases). CDR3 length equals 15 residues. Trimming shortened V by 3 bases and J by 0 bases, and 12 bases separated the two germline ends. CDR1 and CDR2 from the germline V gene are NSHNY and SYGAGN. This CDR3 is CASSGPGTTNTEVFF. The sequenced CDR3 bases are TGTGCCAGCAGTGGCCCCGGGACAACAAACACA.

To note about this clone: Any gene name here is a mouse gene name. Incomplete CDR3 DNA: TGTGCCAGCAGTGACAGGGCCGTCACA. It encodes CASSDRAVT. From start to end, the CDR3 is CASSDRAVTEVFF. This chain joins TRBV13-3 and TRBJ1-1, with D possibly TRBD1 on 5 matching bases. The CDR3 end lies 4 residues beyond the end of the read and is filled in from the germline J gene. In germline, CDR1 is NNHDY, CDR2 SYVADS. The V gene lost 2 bases and the J gene lost 4 bases, with 9 bases spanning the gap. CDR3 length: 13 amino acids.

Notes on this clone: Mouse gene names and germline throughout. With the read ending 4 residues before the CDR3 end, the germline J gene is used to fill in that end. The V call is TRBV1, the J call TRBJ2-1; 7 bases map to TRBD1. In germline, CDR1 is NSQYPW, CDR2 LRSPGD (reference sequence). With V trimmed by 5 bases and J by 1 base, 2 bases remained unmatched. The CDR3 is 14 amino acids. The DNA read from the CDR3 is TGCACCTGCAGTCGGGACAGAAACTATGCT. Translating it yields CTCSRDRNYA. In full, the CDR3 is CTCSRDRNYAEQFF.

This clone was found many times. The listed genes are named as in mouse. CDR3 in amino acids: CAWSLAVYNSPLYF. The DNA read from the CDR3 is TGTGCCTGGAGTCTAGCAGTCTATAATTCGCCC. The rearrangement joins TRBV31 to TRBJ1-6; D remains ambiguous. The CDR3 end falls 3 residues outside the read, so it is completed with the germline J gene. TRBJ1-6 is assigned to the ORF class and has an uncertain function. This CDR3 spans 14 amino acids. V gave up 0 bases and J gave up 3 bases, with 6 bases separating them. In germline, CDR1 is GKSSPN, CDR2 SITVG.